What follows is one TCR beta chain and its context. The sample holds a few counts of this clone. This clone's antigen is unknown. Base-call qualities are not available, and no considerably larger clone is one nucleotide away. Inclusive of the bounding cysteine and phenylalanine, the CDR3 is 13 residues long. The CDR3 DNA has 39 bases and is translated from base 1. A distance of 9 bases separates the germline ends of V and J, which lose 0 bases and 7 bases respectively. Looking up the germline V gene yields CDR1 MNHEY and CDR2 SVGAGI. These data come from a study of somatic mutations in cytotoxic T cells in rheumatoid arthritis (dated by TCRdb to 2017 to 2019). Broadly, across the study: Before any treatment started and right after they were diagnosed, patients gave peripheral blood samples (approximately 27 ml EDTA). Sorted V beta1+ cells also underwent TCRB sequencing, and some V beta antibody-stained T-cell populations were flow-sorted at nearly 100% purity on a FACSAria II or Sony SH800. Patient and control groups had essentially identical median ages. Whether expanded CD8+ T-cell clones in untreated, newly diagnosed rheumatoid arthritis carry somatic mutations was the study question, and clonality was characterized with TCRB deep sequencing. For 60 to 80 rheumatoid arthritis patients and roughly 22 healthy controls, TCRB deep sequencing was carried out. The research as a whole found: An increase of CD8+ clonality with age was seen in patients (Spearman r ~ 0.47) but not in healthy controls. The antigen targets of the expanded CD8+ clones were unknown, and absence from virus-specific databases did not rule out viral specificity. CD8+ T-cell clonality did not differ significantly between rheumatoid arthritis patients and age-matched healthy controls. The finding that TRBV07 was slightly underrepresented in patients was left unadjusted for multiple comparisons. In about an eighth of the roughly 60 patients the largest CD8+ clone exceeded 20% of CD8+ cells, and several identical CD8+ TCRB sequences were shared between blood and synovial fluid.

Sequencing of TCRB CDR3 was done on genomic DNA with the immunoSEQ assay. For the original study's pipeline: When patient CD8+ clones exceeding 1% were checked against published virus-specific TCRB sequences, only a few matched. Nothing other than productive TCRB rearrangements was included in the analyses. Clonality was calculated as a Shannon entropy-based productive clonality index, and a clone was defined by a unique TCRB CDR3 sequence. Repertoire overlap for a pair of samples was computed from each clone's template counts relative to total templates per sample. V-gene usage from TCRB sequencing and V-gene usage measured by flow cytometry were correlated (Spearman r of 0.61). As stored in TCRdb, this immuneACCESS dataset retains in-frame rearrangements with V and J assigned. A fraction of the clones does not appear; measured against another copy, unresolved V genes explain less than half of the discrepancy, and the remainder lacks a known reason. The V and J calls and clone size come from that table; D and trimming were worked out from the DNA. Here the sample has roughly 30,000 clones; 75% to 90% occur a single time. The ten largest clones capture 7.5% to 10% of the sample.

Flow cytometry confirmed the purity of CD4+ and CD8+ cells that had been isolated by positive magnetic bead selection on an AutoMACS. Clonal expansions were first screened by flow cytometry with a TCR V beta antibody panel, then characterized by TCRB deep sequencing of sorted CD8+ fractions. Ficoll-Paque PLUS density gradient separation was used to isolate peripheral blood mononuclear cells. DNA from CD4-enriched, CD8-enriched or PBMC samples was extracted using Nucleospin Tissue or Tissue XS kits and then quantified on a Qubit 2.0 fluorometer. The sequenced sample was CD8+ T cells sorted from blood. The chain was built from TRBV6-5 and TRBJ1-1; the D gene is perhaps TRBD1, from 5 matching bases. The sequence was collected from an adult with rheumatoid arthritis. The base sequence is TGTGCCAGCAGTTACTCGACCCAGGGTGAAGCTTTCTTT. Its protein is CASSYSTQGEAFF.